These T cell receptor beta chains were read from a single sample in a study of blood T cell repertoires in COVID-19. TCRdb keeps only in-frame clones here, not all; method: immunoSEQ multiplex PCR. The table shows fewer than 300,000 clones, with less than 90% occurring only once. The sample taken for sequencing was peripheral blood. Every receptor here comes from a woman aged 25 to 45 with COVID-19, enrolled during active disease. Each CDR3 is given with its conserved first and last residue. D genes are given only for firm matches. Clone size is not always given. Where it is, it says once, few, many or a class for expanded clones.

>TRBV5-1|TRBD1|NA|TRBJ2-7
CASSTTGTGNPYEQYF
TGCGCCAGCAGCACCACCGGGACAGGGAACCCCTACGAGCAGTACTTC
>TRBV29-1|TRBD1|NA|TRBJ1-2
CSVWTGGGYTF
TGCAGCGTTTGGACAGGAGGTGGCTACACCTTC
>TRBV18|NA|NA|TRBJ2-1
CASSLDRSPYTNEQFF
TGTGCCAGCTCGCTTGACAGGTCACCGTACACCAATGAGCAGTTCTTC
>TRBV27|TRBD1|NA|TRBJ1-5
CASRGQMYSNQPQHF
TGTGCCAGCAGGGGACAGATGTATAGCAATCAGCCCCAGCATTTT
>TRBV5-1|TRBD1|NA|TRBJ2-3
CASSLTGDNTDTQYF
TGCGCCAGCAGCTTAACAGGGGACAACACAGATACGCAGTATTTT
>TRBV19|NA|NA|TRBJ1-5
CASIGAVNQPQHF
TGTGCCAGCATTGGGGCCGTCAATCAGCCCCAGCATTTT
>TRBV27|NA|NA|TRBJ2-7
CASSLSASGEQYF
TGTGCCAGCAGTTTAAGCGCCTCGGGCGAGCAGTACTTC
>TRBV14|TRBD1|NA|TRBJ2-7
CASSQGTGEQYF
TGTGCCAGCAGCCAAGGGACAGGCGAGCAGTACTTC
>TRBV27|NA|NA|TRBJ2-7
CASSPDRGYEQYF
TGTGCCAGCAGTCCTGACAGAGGTTACGAGCAGTACTTC
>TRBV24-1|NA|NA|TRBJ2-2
CAIRGPTNTGELFF
TGTGCCATCAGGGGCCCGACGAACACCGGGGAGCTGTTTTTT
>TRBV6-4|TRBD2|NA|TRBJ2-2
CASSDPREGGQVKKTGELFF
TGTGCCAGCAGTGACCCCCGGGAGGGGGGCCAGGTCAAGAAGACCGGGGAGCTGTTTTTT
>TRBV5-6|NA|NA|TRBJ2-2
CASAEIKGELFF
TGTGCCAGCGCGGAAATTAAGGGGGAGCTGTTTTTT
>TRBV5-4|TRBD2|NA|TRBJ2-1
CASSLAGGTYNEQFF
TGTGCCAGCAGCTTAGCGGGGGGGACCTACAATGAGCAGTTCTTC
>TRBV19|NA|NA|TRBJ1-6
CASSRVGQTNSPLHF
TGTGCCAGTAGCAGAGTCGGACAGACTAATTCACCCCTCCACTTT
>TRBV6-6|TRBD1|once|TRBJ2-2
CASSRTGANTGELFF
TGTGCCAGCAGTAGGACAGGGGCGAACACCGGGGAGCTGTTTTTT
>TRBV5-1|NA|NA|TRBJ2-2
CASTREAPLAGELFF
TGCGCCAGCACCCGTGAGGCCCCACTGGCCGGGGAGCTGTTTTTT
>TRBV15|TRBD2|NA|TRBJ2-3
CATSRVTGLADTQYF
TGTGCCACCAGCAGAGTTACGGGACTAGCAGATACGCAGTATTTT
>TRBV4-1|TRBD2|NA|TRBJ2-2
CASSHPGLATGELFF
TGCGCCAGCAGCCACCCGGGACTAGCGACCGGGGAGCTGTTTTTT
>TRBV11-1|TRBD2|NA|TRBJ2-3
CASSLGGGASDTQYF
TGTGCCAGCAGCTTAGGCGGGGGGGCCTCAGATACGCAGTATTTT
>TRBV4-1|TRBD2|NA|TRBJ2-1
CASSQTTSGGYNEQFF
TGCGCCAGCAGCCAGACGACTAGCGGGGGCTACAATGAGCAGTTCTTC
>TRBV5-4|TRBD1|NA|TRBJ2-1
CASSLRTGGYNEQFF
TGTGCCAGCAGCTTGAGGACAGGGGGATACAATGAGCAGTTCTTC
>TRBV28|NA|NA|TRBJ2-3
CASSFPSGTQGGDTQYF
TGTGCCAGCAGTTTTCCCTCCGGGACTCAGGGTGGAGATACGCAGTATTTT
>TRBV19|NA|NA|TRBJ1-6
CASSVGASPLHF
TGTGCCAGTAGTGTGGGGGCCTCACCCCTCCACTTT
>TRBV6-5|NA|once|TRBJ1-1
CASSYTGGGTEAFF
TGTGCCAGCAGTTACACGGGGGGAGGCACTGAAGCTTTCTTT
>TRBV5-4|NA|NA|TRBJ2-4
CASSLYDIQYF
TGTGCCAGCAGCTTGTATGACATTCAGTACTTC
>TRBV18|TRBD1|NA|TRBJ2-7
CASSPAGGTYEQYF
TGTGCCAGCTCACCGGCAGGGGGCACCTACGAGCAGTACTTC
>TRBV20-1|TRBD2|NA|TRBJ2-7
CSAATSTEQYF
TGCAGCGCAGCGACTAGCACCGAGCAGTACTTC
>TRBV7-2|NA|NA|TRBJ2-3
CASEWARDRLARRYF
TGTGCCAGCGAGTGGGCCCGAGACCGTCTAGCCCGGCGGTATTTT
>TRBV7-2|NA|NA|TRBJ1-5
CASSLDSGDNQPQHF
TGTGCCAGCAGCTTAGACAGCGGGGACAATCAGCCCCAGCATTTT
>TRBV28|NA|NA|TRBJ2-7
CASSFYSSYEQYF
TGTGCCAGCAGTTTTTACAGCTCCTACGAGCAGTACTTC
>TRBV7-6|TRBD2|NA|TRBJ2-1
CASQIAGGISYNEQFF
TGTGCCAGCCAGATAGCGGGGGGTATCTCCTACAATGAGCAGTTCTTC
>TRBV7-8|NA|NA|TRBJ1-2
CASSRQRDPSYGYTF
TGTGCCAGCAGTCGACAGCGCGACCCTTCCTATGGCTACACCTTC
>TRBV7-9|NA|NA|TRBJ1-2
CASVKPANALGYTF
TGTGCCAGCGTCAAGCCTGCAAACGCCTTAGGCTACACCTTC
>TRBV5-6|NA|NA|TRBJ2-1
CATSPTGWGRTYNEQFF
TGTGCCACCTCGCCGACGGGCTGGGGGCGAACCTACAATGAGCAGTTCTTC
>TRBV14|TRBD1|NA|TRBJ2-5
CASSPITDLRGRETQYF
TGTGCCAGCAGCCCGATAACTGACCTAAGGGGGCGAGAGACCCAGTACTTC
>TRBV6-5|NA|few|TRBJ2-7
CASSYSTATPYEQYF
TGTGCCAGCAGTTACTCGACAGCTACCCCCTACGAGCAGTACTTC
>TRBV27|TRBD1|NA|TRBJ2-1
CASSTPRDRGYNEQFF
TGTGCCAGCAGCACCCCCCGGGACAGGGGATACAATGAGCAGTTCTTC
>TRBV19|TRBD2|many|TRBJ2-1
CASKAAGGGYNEQFF
TGTGCCAGTAAGGCCGCGGGGGGGGGTTACAATGAGCAGTTCTTC
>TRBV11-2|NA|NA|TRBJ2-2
CASRPAASTGELFF
TGTGCCAGCAGACCTGCGGCCAGCACCGGGGAGCTGTTTTTT
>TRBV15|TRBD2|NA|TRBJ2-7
CATSRDRPGLAGGYEQYF
TGTGCCACCAGCAGAGACCGACCGGGACTAGCGGGGGGTTACGAGCAGTACTTC
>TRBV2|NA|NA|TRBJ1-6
CASNRETNSPLHF
TGTGCCAGTAACAGGGAAACTAATTCACCCCTCCACTTT
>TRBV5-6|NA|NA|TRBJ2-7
CASSPRTKWISYEQYF
TGTGCCAGCAGCCCGAGGACAAAATGGATCTCCTACGAGCAGTACTTC
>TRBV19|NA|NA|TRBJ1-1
CASSMGSTYTEAFF
TGTGCCAGTAGTATGGGCAGCACCTACACTGAAGCTTTCTTT
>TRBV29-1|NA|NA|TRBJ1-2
CSVDNQAVFSRF
TGCAGCGTTGATAACCAGGCTGTCTTTTCACGGTTC
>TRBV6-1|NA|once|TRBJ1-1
CASSGQGVRQGRWQTEAFF
TGTGCCAGCAGTGGGCAGGGTGTGAGGCAGGGAAGGTGGCAGACTGAAGCTTTCTTT
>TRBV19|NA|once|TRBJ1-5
CASSIRQVNQPQHF
TGTGCCAGTAGTATAAGACAGGTCAATCAGCCCCAGCATTTT
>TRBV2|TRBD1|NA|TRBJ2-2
CASRDPRQGNTGELFF
TGTGCCAGCAGAGATCCTAGACAGGGAAACACCGGGGAGCTGTTTTTT
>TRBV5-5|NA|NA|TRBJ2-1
CASSLRGESRNEQFF
TGTGCCAGCAGCTTGAGGGGTGAATCGCGCAATGAGCAGTTCTTC
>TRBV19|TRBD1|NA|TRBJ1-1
CASSTSTGGGTEAFF
TGTGCCAGTAGTACCTCTACAGGGGGCGGGACTGAAGCTTTCTTT
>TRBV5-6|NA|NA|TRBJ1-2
CASSSGELYGYTF
TGTGCCAGCAGCTCGGGGGAGTTGTATGGCTACACCTTC
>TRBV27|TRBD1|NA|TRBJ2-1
CASSRDRGFTEQFF
TGTGCCAGCAGCCGGGACAGGGGTTTTACTGAGCAGTTCTTC
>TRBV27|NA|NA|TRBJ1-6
CASSLSGQNSPLHF
TGTGCCAGCAGTTTATCGGGACAAAATTCACCCCTCCACTTT
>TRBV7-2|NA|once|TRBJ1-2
CASSSAGVAYGYTF
TGTGCCAGCAGCTCCGCAGGGGTCGCCTATGGCTACACCTTC
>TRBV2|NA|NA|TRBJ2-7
CASNKESRVYEQYF
TGTGCCAGCAATAAGGAGTCTCGTGTCTACGAGCAGTACTTC